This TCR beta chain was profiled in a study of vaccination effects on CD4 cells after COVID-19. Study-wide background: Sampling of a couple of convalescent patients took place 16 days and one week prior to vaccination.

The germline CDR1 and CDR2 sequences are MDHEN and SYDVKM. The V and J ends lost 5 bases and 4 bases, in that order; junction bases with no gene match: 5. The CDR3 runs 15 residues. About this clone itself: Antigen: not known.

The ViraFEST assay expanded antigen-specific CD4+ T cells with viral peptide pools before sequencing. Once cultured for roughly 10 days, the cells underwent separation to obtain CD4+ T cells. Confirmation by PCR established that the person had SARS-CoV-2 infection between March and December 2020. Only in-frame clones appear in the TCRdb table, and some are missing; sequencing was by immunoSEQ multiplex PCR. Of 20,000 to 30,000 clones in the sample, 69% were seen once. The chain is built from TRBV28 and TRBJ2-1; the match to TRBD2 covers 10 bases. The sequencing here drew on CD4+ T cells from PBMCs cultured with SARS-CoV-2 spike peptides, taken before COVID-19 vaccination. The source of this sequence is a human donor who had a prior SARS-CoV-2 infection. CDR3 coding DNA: TGTGCCAGCAGTAAGACGGGACTAGCGTACAATGAGCAGTTCTTC. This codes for CASSKTGLAYNEQFF.